The 22 T cell receptor beta chains below were found in one sample sequenced in a study of shared clonotypes between healthy human individuals. Clones were read by immunoSEQ multiplex PCR, and TCRdb kept only the in-frame ones, dropping some. Among around 700,000 clones listed, around 72% were seen once. Specimen: memory CD4+ T cells sorted from blood. Subset here: CD45RA-negative fraction. These receptors came from a woman in her thirties in good health.

CDR3 coding DNA: TGTGCCAGTAGTACCCGACAGGACTATAGCAATCAGCCCCAGCATTTT. Encoded protein: CASSTRQDYSNQPQHF. This chain joins TRBV19 and TRBJ1-5, with a tentative D call TRBD1 (6 bases). CDR3 length equals 16 residues. Germline assignment: CDR1 LNHDA and CDR2 SQIVND (reference sequence). Trimming removed 4 bases at V and 0 bases at J, with 13 bases between.

The V call is TRBV5-6, the J call TRBJ1-2; D remains unclear. CDR3 length equals 13 residues. Between the trimmed V and J ends, which lost 3 bases and 1 base, there was a span of 7 bases. CDR1 is SGHDT and CDR2 is YYEEEE in the germline V gene. In DNA, the CDR3 is TGTGCCAGCAGCTCGGGATTTAACTATGGCTACACCTTC. As protein: CASSSGFNYGYTF.

The V call is TRBV5-1, the J call TRBJ2-7, with D tentatively TRBD1 or TRBD2 (6 bases each). Germline CDR1 SGHRS, CDR2 YFSETQ. V lost 4 bases and J 3 bases, leaving 17 bases between the germline ends. CDR3 length: 15 amino acids. CDR3 loop: CASSPDLGGGYEQYF. DNA of the CDR3: TGCGCCAGCAGCCCCGACCTAGGAGGGGGCTACGAGCAGTACTTC.

Points on this clone: The same CDR3 also results from other DNA sequences found in this sample. CDR3 in amino acids: CASSLVGDEQFF. The CDR3 nucleotides are TGCGCCAGCAGCTTGGTTGGCGATGAGCAGTTCTTC. The gene calls are TRBV5-1 and TRBJ2-1; D not certain. Trimming removed 0 bases from V and 8 bases from J, with 6 bases in between. Germline CDR1 SGHRS, CDR2 YFSETQ. This CDR3 spans 12 amino acids.

Only one count was recorded for this clone. The chain links TRBV5-6 to TRBJ2-1, with 7 bases that match TRBD1. V dropped 4 bases and J dropped 0; count of bases not matched to a gene: 7. There are 16 residues in the CDR3. CDR1 SGHDT and CDR2 YYEEEE come from the germline V gene. In nucleotides, the CDR3 is TGTGCCAGCAGCAGGGGGCCTCCAAGCTCCTACAATGAGCAGTTCTTC. Translating it yields CASSRGPPSSYNEQFF.

The rearrangement joins TRBV9 to TRBJ1-4, with 7 bases aligning to TRBD1. V lost 0 bases to trimming and J lost 3 bases; unmatched junction nucleotides: 5. This CDR3 has 16 amino acids. Germline lookup yields CDR1 SGDLS and CDR2 YYNGEE. The CDR3 region is CASSVGQGPANEKLFF. As DNA, the CDR3 is TGTGCCAGCAGCGTAGGACAGGGCCCAGCTAATGAAAAACTGTTTTTT.

The V and J genes are TRBV6-5 and TRBJ2-3; 8 bases are a match to TRBD1. The CDR3 contains 15 residues. From germline, CDR1 is MNHEY and CDR2 SVGAGI. Trimming removed 5 bases from V and 3 bases from J; junction bases left unmatched: 7. CDR3 residues: CASSTYRGRTDTQYF. In DNA, the CDR3 is TGTGCCAGCAGTACTTACAGGGGGAGGACAGATACGCAGTATTTT.

V is TRBV9 and J is TRBJ1-1; the D gene is possibly TRBD1 (5 bases). This CDR3 is 17 amino acids long. Germline V CDR1 and CDR2: SGDLS, YYNGEE. V lost 6 bases and J lost 1, with 22 bases in between. CDR3 DNA sequence: TGTGCCAGCAACGCCCTTAAGGGACGTTGGACGAACACTGAAGCTTTCTTT. This translates into CASNALKGRWTNTEAFF. The entire variable domain, with the rest obtained from reference TRBV9 and TRBJ1-1, is as follows: DSGVTQTPKHLITATGQRVTLRCSPRSGDLSVYWYQQSLDQGLQFLIQYYNGEERAKGNILERFSAQQFPDLHSELNLSSLELGDSALYFCASNALKGRWTNTEAFFGQGTRLTVV.

The genes are TRBV18 and TRBJ2-5, with 11 nucleotides matching TRBD1. The J call is in doubt because the DNA end fits TRBJ2-7 better. Germline CDR1 reads KGHSH; CDR2 reads LQKENI. This CDR3 contains 16 residues. This CDR3 reads CASSLSGTGGMNEQYF. DNA of the CDR3: TGTGCCAGCTCACTTTCCGGGACAGGGGGAATGAACGAGCAGTACTTC.

The rearrangement uses TRBV29-1 and TRBJ2-7; unclear D gene. V was shortened by 0 bases and J by 1 base, with 7 bases between the two germline ends. This CDR3 contains 13 residues. CDR1 is SQVTM, CDR2 ANQGSEA, per germline. In DNA form, the CDR3 reads TGCAGCGTTGAAGATCACCAGTCCTACGAGCAGTACTTC. It encodes CSVEDHQSYEQYF.

This chain joins TRBV27 and TRBJ1-3, with 7 bases matching TRBD1. The CDR3 consists of 17 residues. Germline V lookup: CDR1 MNHEY, CDR2 SMNVEV (reference sequence). V lost 5 bases and J lost 0; bases outside the gene matches: 10. Written as DNA, the CDR3 is TGTGCCAGCAGTGCGACACCTGGGACAGCCTCTGGAAACACCATATATTTT. Translated: CASSATPGTASGNTIYF.

Here the CDR3 reads CASSRDPAYEQYF. CDR3 in DNA: TGCGCCAGCAGCAGGGACCCAGCCTACGAGCAGTACTTC. The J gene is TRBJ2-7, the V gene TRBV5-1, with D perhaps matching TRBD1 or TRBD2 (5 bases each). The CDR3 sequence is 13 residues long. Germline V CDR1 and CDR2: SGHRS, YFSETQ. V lost 4 bases, J lost 2 bases, and 10 bases lay in between.

A note on this clone: Other DNA sequences within the sample encode an identical CDR3. The rearrangement joins TRBV4-1 to TRBJ2-1; 11 bases match TRBD2. V shed 2 bases and J 4 bases; nucleotides not matched to a gene: 4. This CDR3 is built from 16 residues. Germline V lookup: CDR1 MGHRA, CDR2 YSYEKL. CDR3 sequence (DNA): TGCGCCAGCAGCCAATACGGGACTAGCGGATACAATGAGCAGTTCTTC. This sequence encodes CASSQYGTSGYNEQFF.

The chain has TRBV5-1 and TRBJ2-3; TRBD2 might be the D (6 bases). The germline V gene encodes CDR1 SGHRS and CDR2 YFSETQ. V lost 0 bases and J lost 2, with 13 bases in between. CDR3 length equals 16 residues. CDR3 nucleotide sequence: TGCGCCAGCAGCTTGGTTGTGGCTAGCGACACAGATACGCAGTATTTT. This sequence encodes CASSLVVASDTDTQYF.

The chain has TRBV19 and TRBJ2-7; maybe TRBD1 (6 bases). This CDR3 region has 15 residues. The ends were cut back, 2 bases at V and 0 bases at J, with 11 bases in the middle. Germline CDR1 LNHDA, CDR2 SQIVND (reference sequence). Here the CDR3 reads CASSIPGASSYEQYF. In nucleotides, the CDR3 is TGTGCCAGTAGTATACCAGGGGCGAGCTCCTACGAGCAGTACTTC.

This chain joins TRBV11-2 and TRBJ1-1; D is ambiguous. V lost 0 bases, J lost 1 base, and 12 bases lay in between. This CDR3 is built from 16 residues. Germline V gene sequence: CDR1 SGHAT, CDR2 FQNNGV. Written as DNA, the CDR3 is TGTGCCAGCAGCTTAGACGGGTCCTCGGGGAACACTGAAGCTTTCTTT. This encodes CASSLDGSSGNTEAFF.

Turning to this clone: Given a much more abundant clone one base away, this may be a read error. V and J are TRBV6-1 and TRBJ1-1; 7 bases align to TRBD1. With 6 bases clipped from V and 0 bases from J, the junction kept 1 base outside the gene matches. Looked up from germline, CDR1 is MNHNS and CDR2 is SASEGT. The CDR3 extends over 13 amino acids. In DNA, the CDR3 is TGTGCCAGCAGGGGACAGATGAACACTGAAGCTTTCTTT. It translates to CASRGQMNTEAFF.

The chain recombines TRBV5-4 with TRBJ2-6; D ambiguous. Germline assignment: CDR1 SGHNT and CDR2 YYREEE (reference sequence). The CDR3 is made up of 15 amino acids. Trimming took 0 bases from V and 2 from J, leaving 6 bases between them. The CDR3, as DNA: TGTGCCAGCAGCTTGGGTAGGACTGGGGCCAACGTCCTGACTTTC. Amino acids: CASSLGRTGANVLTF.

This clone was seen only once. The V call is TRBV10-3, the J call TRBJ2-7, with D possibly matching TRBD1 (6 bases). Germline values: CDR1 ENHRY, CDR2 SYGVKD. CDR3 length equals 16 residues. Deletions cut 0 bases from V and 2 bases from J, with 14 bases between. The CDR3 sequence is CAISESAGEKAYEQYF. The CDR3 bases are TGTGCCATCAGTGAGTCAGCAGGGGAGAAAGCCTACGAGCAGTACTTC.

This chain uses TRBV5-1 with TRBJ2-7; D gene unclear. Looked up from germline, CDR1 is SGHRS and CDR2 is YFSETQ. The length of the CDR3 is 12 residues. Trimming stripped 1 base from V and 6 bases from J, with 8 bases between. The CDR3 loop is CASSLSLGEQYF. The CDR3 coding sequence is TGCGCCAGCAGCTTGAGTCTCGGCGAGCAGTACTTC.

The rearrangement joins TRBV28 to TRBJ1-4, with a possible D match to TRBD1 (5 bases). The germline V and J ends were trimmed by 6 bases and 0 bases, with 17 bases remaining between them. The CDR3 contains 17 residues. Germline V lookup: CDR1 MDHEN, CDR2 SYDVKM. CDR3 DNA sequence: TGTGCCAGCAGAAGATTGGGGGGAATTGCAACTAATGAAAAACTGTTTTTT. Its translation: CASRRLGGIATNEKLFF.

The chain uses TRBV21-1 and TRBJ2-5; the table's TRBD2 call for D was not verified on the DNA. TRBV21-1 is recorded as a pseudogene. The CDR3 spans 10 residues. The CDR3 loop reads CARERETQYF. CDR3 DNA: TGTGCCAGGGAGAGGGAGACCCAGTACTTC.